The clone carrying this T cell receptor beta chain has a count of ten or more. As yet, its antigen is unknown. V lost 4 bases to trimming and J lost 4 bases; unmatched junction nucleotides: 3. There are 14 residues in the CDR3. The germline V gene has CDR1 SGHVS and CDR2 FNYEAQ. One entry per CDR3 protein results from TCRdb running MiXCR on the reads. The sample contains about 830,000 distinct CDR3 sequences, less than 35% of which appear only once. The data originate from a study of T cell repertoires in cytomegalovirus infection. Study background: Public TCR beta signatures provided an indication of both CMV infection and a matching HLA type.

This chain joins TRBV7-6 and TRBJ2-7, with 11 bases aligning to TRBD1. Sequencing was performed on cultured CD8+ T cells from PBMCs, taken from culture after CMV antigen stimulation. The sequence was obtained from a human donor in good health (CMV status not recorded). Some clones in this sample may be carry-over from other donors' samples. In nucleotides, the CDR3 is TGTGCCAGCAGCTGGGGACAGGGGGATTACGAGCAGTACTTC. It translates to CASSWGQGDYEQYF.